The rows below give T cell receptor beta chains drawn from one sample of a study of cytomegalovirus exposure and HLA in healthy donors. Assay used: immunoSEQ multiplex PCR; TCRdb lists only in-frame clones, some missing. Of some 44,000 clones detected, around 50% appear once; the ten largest clones hold 9% to 13%. Specimen: PBMCs. These TCRs come from a human donor in good health. Both conserved end residues are trimmed from each CDR3. Size is stated for part of the rows, as once, few or many counts, or as a class when the clone is expanded.

abundance,j_gene,v_gene,CDR3aa
few,TRBJ1-1,TRBV2,ASSEISARGDTEAF
many,TRBJ2-1,TRBV28,ASRVAGELTNEQF
-,TRBJ1-4,TRBV5-1,ASSLGSGHNEKLF
-,TRBJ1-2,TRBV19,ASRFSGTDYGYT
few,TRBJ1-2,TRBV7-8,ASSSGQGLYGYT
few,TRBJ2-1,TRBV7-9,ASSNPRSTPYNEQF
few,TRBJ1-3,TRBV10-2,ASSAVNRVSGNTIY
-,TRBJ1-4,TRBV30,AWSRKGRGEKLF
few,TRBJ2-7,TRBV18,ASSIRDSSYEQY
-,TRBJ2-5,TRBV7-3,ASSLTSGGETQY
-,TRBJ2-7,TRBV5-1,ASSVDRDYEQY
few,TRBJ1-1,TRBV5-4,ASSLVGTNTEAF
-,TRBJ2-5,TRBV19,ASRIGETQY
-,TRBJ2-1,TRBV7-8,ASSLVGSGRYNEQF
-,TRBJ2-6,TRBV18,ASSPILTGPSGANVLT
-,TRBJ1-2,TRBV28,ASSSRDRGLNGYT
few,TRBJ2-5,TRBV7-3,ASSLVAGRETQY
-,TRBJ1-5,TRBV4-2,ASSQGAGNQPQH
-,TRBJ2-7,TRBV13,ASSRNLAVEGEQY
-,TRBJ1-2,TRBV4-3,ASSQAGGYYGYT
few,TRBJ1-2,TRBV7-9,ASSRGGTGTNYGYT
few,TRBJ2-2,TRBV7-9,ASSRDIGELF
-,TRBJ1-2,TRBV7-8,ASSLARRRQGANYGYT
-,TRBJ1-1,TRBV7-8,ASRISGNTEAF
-,TRBJ2-7,TRBV6-5,ASSSTGQSYEQY
-,TRBJ2-3,TRBV27,ASSFLTSLDTQY
few,TRBJ1-2,TRBV20-1,SEARLYGYT
-,TRBJ2-3,TRBV9,ASRPQGLGTDTQY
-,TRBJ2-1,TRBV7-3,ASSLTSGVADEQF
-,TRBJ2-7,TRBV18,ASSLNAGTGASEQY
few,TRBJ1-1,TRBV6-1,ASSPSRQTEAF
-,TRBJ2-1,TRBV27,ASSFNPLAGYNEQF
-,TRBJ2-3,TRBV6-4,ASSPGQGPPDTQY
-,TRBJ1-5,TRBV2,ASRREQGGNQPQH
-,TRBJ1-1,TRBV28,ASIRQVPSEAF
-,TRBJ2-7,TRBV5-4,ASSLAGLAGTGEQY
-,TRBJ1-2,TRBV10-3,AISESNIYRAGYT
few,TRBJ2-5,TRBV5-4,ASSLGQETQY
few,TRBJ1-4,TRBV6-1,ASSEARGFDEKLF
few,TRBJ1-1,TRBV14,ASSQGRNTEAF
-,TRBJ2-1,TRBV7-3,ASSLAAAGGQNNEQF
few,TRBJ1-1,TRBV6-6,ASRPNTGNTEAF
-,TRBJ2-3,TRBV7-9,ASSLRGGSSTDTQY